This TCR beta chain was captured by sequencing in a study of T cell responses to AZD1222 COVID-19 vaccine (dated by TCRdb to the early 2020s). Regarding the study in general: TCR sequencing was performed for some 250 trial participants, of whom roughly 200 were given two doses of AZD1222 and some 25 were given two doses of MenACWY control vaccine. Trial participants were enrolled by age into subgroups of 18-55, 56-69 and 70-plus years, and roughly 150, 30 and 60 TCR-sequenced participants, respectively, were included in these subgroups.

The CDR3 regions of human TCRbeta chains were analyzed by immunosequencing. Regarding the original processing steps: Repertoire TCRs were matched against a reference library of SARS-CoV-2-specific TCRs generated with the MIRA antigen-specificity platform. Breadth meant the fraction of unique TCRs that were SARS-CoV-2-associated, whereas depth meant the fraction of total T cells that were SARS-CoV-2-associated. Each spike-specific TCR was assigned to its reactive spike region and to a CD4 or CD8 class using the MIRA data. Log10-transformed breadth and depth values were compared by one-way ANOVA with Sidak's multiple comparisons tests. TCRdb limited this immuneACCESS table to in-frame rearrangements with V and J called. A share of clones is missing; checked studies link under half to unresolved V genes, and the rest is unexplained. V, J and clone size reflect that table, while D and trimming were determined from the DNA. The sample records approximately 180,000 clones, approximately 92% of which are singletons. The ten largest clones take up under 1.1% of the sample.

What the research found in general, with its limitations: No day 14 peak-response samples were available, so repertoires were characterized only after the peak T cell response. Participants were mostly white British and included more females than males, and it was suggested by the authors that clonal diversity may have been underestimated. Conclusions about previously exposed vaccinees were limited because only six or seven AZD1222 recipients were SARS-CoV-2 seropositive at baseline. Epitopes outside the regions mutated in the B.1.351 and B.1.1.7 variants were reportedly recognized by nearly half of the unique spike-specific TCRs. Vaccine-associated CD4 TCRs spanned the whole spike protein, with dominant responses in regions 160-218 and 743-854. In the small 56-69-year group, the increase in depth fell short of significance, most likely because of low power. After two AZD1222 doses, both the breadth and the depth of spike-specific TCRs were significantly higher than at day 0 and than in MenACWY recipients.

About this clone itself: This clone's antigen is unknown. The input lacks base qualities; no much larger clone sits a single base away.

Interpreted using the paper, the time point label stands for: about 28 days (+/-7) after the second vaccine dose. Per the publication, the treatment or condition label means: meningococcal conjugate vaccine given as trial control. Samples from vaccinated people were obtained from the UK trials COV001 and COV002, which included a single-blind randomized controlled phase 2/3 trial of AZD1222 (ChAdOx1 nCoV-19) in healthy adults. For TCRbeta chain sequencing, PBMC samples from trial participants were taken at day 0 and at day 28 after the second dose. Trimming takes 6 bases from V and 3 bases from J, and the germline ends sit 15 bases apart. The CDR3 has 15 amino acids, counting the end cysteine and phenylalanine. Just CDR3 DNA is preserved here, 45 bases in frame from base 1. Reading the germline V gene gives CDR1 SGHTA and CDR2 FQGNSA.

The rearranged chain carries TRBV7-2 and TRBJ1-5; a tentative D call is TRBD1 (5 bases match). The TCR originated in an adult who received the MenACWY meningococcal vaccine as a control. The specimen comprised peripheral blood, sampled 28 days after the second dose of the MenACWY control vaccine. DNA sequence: TGTGCCAGCAGTTGGCAGGGTGGGGACAATCAGCCCCAGCATTTT. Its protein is CASSWQGGDNQPQHF. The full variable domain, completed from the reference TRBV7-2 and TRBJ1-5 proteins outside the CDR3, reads GAGVSQSPSNKVTEKGKDVELRCDPISGHTALYWYRQSLGQGLEFLIYFQGNSAPDKSGLPSDRFSAERTGGSVSTLTIQRTQQEDSAVYLCASSWQGGDNQPQHFGDGTRLSIL.